Listed here are 5 T cell receptor beta chains from one sample, sequenced in a study of cytomegalovirus exposure and HLA in healthy donors. The PCR made use of 60 Vbeta and 13 Jbeta primers. The table came from immunoSEQ multiplex PCR; TCRdb's copy has only in-frame clones and leaves some out. The data show 60,000 to 75,000 clones, and the top ten clones hold approximately 1.8%. Sequenced: PBMCs. The origin of the receptors is a woman aged 25-40 years in good health and CMV-seronegative.

J is TRBJ1-5 and V is TRBV19; D is possibly TRBD1 (5 bases). V lost 0 bases and J lost 8, with 14 bases in between. The CDR3 contains 15 residues. Looked up from germline, CDR1 is LNHDA and CDR2 is SQIVND (reference sequence). CDR3 in amino acids: CASSIEGTRGEPQHF. In DNA, the CDR3 is TGTGCCAGTAGTATAGAGGGGACCCGGGGGGAGCCCCAGCATTTT.

The V and J genes are TRBV5-8 and TRBJ2-1, with 14 nucleotides matching TRBD2. With V trimmed by 1 base and J by 12 bases, 3 bases remained unmatched. In germline, CDR1 is SGHTS, CDR2 YDEGEE. CDR3 length: 14 amino acids. The CDR3 DNA is TGTGCCAGCAGCTTGCTCGGGACTAGCGGGGGGCAGTTCTTC. Protein sequence: CASSLLGTSGGQFF.

The V gene is TRBV19, the J gene TRBJ1-2, with TRBD1 matching 7 bases. The CDR3 is 15 amino acids. The V gene's germline CDR1 is LNHDA and CDR2 SQIVND (reference sequence). V lost 6 bases to trimming and J lost 6 bases; unmatched junction nucleotides: 13. CDR3 nucleotide sequence: TGTGCCAGTAGCCTGACAGGGTTTTCTAAGGATGGCTACACCTTC. Translated: CASSLTGFSKDGYTF.

This chain links TRBV4-2 with TRBJ2-1; unclear D gene. The CDR3 has 16 residues. V lost 3 bases, J lost 9 bases, and 21 bases lay in between. The germline V gene encodes CDR1 LGHNA and CDR2 YNFKEQ. The CDR3 is CASSHPDVSEVGEQFF. CDR3 nucleotides: TGTGCCAGCAGCCACCCGGATGTGAGTGAGGTTGGTGAGCAGTTCTTC.

The rearrangement links TRBV1 to TRBJ2-1; the D segment call TRBD2 is taken from the table without a DNA check. TRBV1 represents a pseudogene. The CDR3 spans 12 residues. CDR3 residues: CTGRDRSGEQFF. DNA of the CDR3: TGCACCGGGAGGGATAGGTCGGGAGAGCAGTTCTTC.